Shown below are 14 T cell receptor beta chains from a single sample sequenced in a study of somatic mutations in cytotoxic T cells in rheumatoid arthritis (dated by TCRdb to about 2017). Libraries came from the immunoSEQ multiplex PCR assay. TCRdb retrieved this table from immuneACCESS and kept in-frame rearrangements only. Not all clones are present; in checked studies, unresolved V genes account for under half, and no reason is known for the remainder. The sample table lists roughly 11,000 clones, roughly 74% of them with a count of one. Together, the top ten hold around a tenth of the sample. Specimen: CD8+ T cells sorted from blood. These receptors were obtained from a woman aged 35 to 49 in good health.

In this sample, this clone turned up once. This chain connects TRBV6-5 to TRBJ2-2; D remains ambiguous. With 6 bases removed from V and 1 base from J, the gap between germline ends came to 12 bases. This CDR3 comprises 15 residues. Germline values: CDR1 MNHEY, CDR2 SVGAGI. The CDR3 coding sequence is TGTGCCAGCAGCTATGGGCGGTTGAACACCGGGGAGCTGTTTTTT. Its translation is CASSYGRLNTGELFF.

The CDR3 region is CAWGLADYEQYF. The CDR3 coding sequence is TGTGCCTGGGGACTAGCGGACTACGAGCAGTACTTC. The V gene is TRBV30, the J gene TRBJ2-7; 10 bases are shared with TRBD2. The J segment lost 3 bases and the V segment lost 5 bases, leaving 1 base of the junction unmatched. Germline V gene data show CDR1 as GTSNPN and CDR2 as SVGIG (reference sequence). The CDR3 totals 12 residues.

The genes are TRBV14 and TRBJ1-2; 7 bases are a match to TRBD1. With V trimmed by 0 bases and J by 5 bases, 6 bases remained unmatched. The CDR3 covers 15 residues. Germline V lookup: CDR1 SGHDN, CDR2 FVKESK. The CDR3 sequence is CASSQDPRGYYGYTF. The DNA of the CDR3 is TGTGCCAGCAGCCAAGATCCCAGGGGGTATTATGGCTACACCTTC.

The table lists this clone with a count of one. V usage is TRBV29-1 and J usage is TRBJ2-2, with 9 positions matching TRBD2. CDR3 length equals 15 residues. Germline assignment: CDR1 SQVTM and CDR2 ANQGSEA. The V gene end was trimmed by 6 bases and the J gene end by 4 bases; junction bases not matched to a gene: 9. CDR3 in DNA: TGCAGCGTCCGATCCGGGACTAGCCCCACCGGGGAGCTGTTTTTT. Its protein is CSVRSGTSPTGELFF.

This clone turned up a few times. The chain uses TRBV2 and TRBJ1-2; D remains unclear. V was clipped by 2 bases and J by 0 bases, with 10 bases between them. CDR1 is SNHLY, CDR2 FYNNEI, per germline. The length of the CDR3 is 15 residues. This CDR3 is CASSEYGAPNYGYTF. As DNA, the CDR3 is TGTGCCAGCAGTGAATACGGAGCCCCTAACTATGGCTACACCTTC.

The CDR3 reads CASKLGGEAFF. The CDR3 DNA reads TGTGCCAGCAAACTGGGGGGTGAAGCTTTCTTT. The J gene is TRBJ1-1, the V gene TRBV6-1; a weak D match, TRBD1 (5 bases). Germline values: CDR1 MNHNS, CDR2 SASEGT. The CDR3 consists of 11 residues. V lost 7 bases and J 7 bases, leaving 10 bases between the germline ends.

The chain employs TRBV15 and TRBJ1-5; 9 nucleotides match TRBD1. This CDR3 has 15 amino acids. Germline values: CDR1 LNHNV, CDR2 YYDKDF (reference sequence). V dropped 1 base and J dropped 8; count of bases not matched to a gene: 6. In DNA form, the CDR3 reads TGTGCCACCAGCAGAGGGGACAGGGCAAGTGAGCCCCAGCATTTT. This gives the protein CATSRGDRASEPQHF.

The V and J genes are TRBV4-1 and TRBJ2-7, with 12 bases that match TRBD2. Germline CDR1 reads MGHRA; CDR2 reads YSYEKL. This CDR3 is built from 15 residues. Trimming cost V 4 bases and J 3 bases; bases outside gene matches: 4. CDR3 residues: CASSRTSGRLYEQYF. In DNA, the CDR3 is TGCGCCAGCAGCCGAACTAGCGGGAGGCTCTACGAGCAGTACTTC.

The rearrangement links TRBV27 to TRBJ1-2; a weak D match, TRBD1 (5 bases). Germline assignment: CDR1 MNHEY and CDR2 SMNVEV (reference sequence). The V and J ends lost 4 bases and 4 bases respectively, with 13 bases between them. The CDR3 has 14 residues. CDR3 amino acids: CASSSTDSPYGYTF. CDR3 sequence (DNA): TGTGCCAGCAGTTCAACAGACAGCCCCTATGGCTACACCTTC.

This chain uses TRBV28 with TRBJ2-5, with D maybe TRBD2 (6 bases). Trimming pared 1 base from V and 0 bases from J, leaving 12 bases between. Germline loops: CDR1 MDHEN, CDR2 SYDVKM. CDR3 size: 16 residues. Here the CDR3 DNA reads TGTGCCAGCAGTTTATATCCCGGGGGTAACCAAGAGACCCAGTACTTC. Translated, it gives CASSLYPGGNQETQYF.

The J gene is TRBJ1-4, the V gene TRBV7-9; D gene unclear. Germline CDR1 and CDR2: SEHNR and FQNEAQ (reference sequence). The V end was cut by 4 bases, the J end by 5 bases, with 14 bases between. This CDR3 contains 15 residues. The CDR3 nucleotides are TGTGCCAGCAGCTCCGGAGTCGGGCCAAATGAAAAACTGTTTTTT. Amino acids: CASSSGVGPNEKLFF.

The chain is built from TRBV5-1 and TRBJ2-3, with 7 nucleotides matching TRBD1. The CDR3 loop spans 15 amino acids. Germline CDR1 and CDR2: SGHRS and YFSETQ. J was trimmed by 4 bases and V by 0 bases; bases with no gene match: 5. The CDR3 DNA reads as TGCGCCAGCAGCTTGGGGCAGGGGGAAGCAGATACGCAGTATTTT. Its translation is CASSLGQGEADTQYF.

For this clone: Other DNA sequences in the sample encode the same CDR3. The chain carries TRBV9 and TRBJ2-3, with D possibly TRBD2 on 6 matching bases. The CDR3 loop spans 15 amino acids. The V end lost 0 bases, the J end lost 3 bases, and 11 bases lay between the germline ends. Germline V CDR1 and CDR2: SGDLS, YYNGEE. The CDR3 sequence is CASSVVGRGTDTQYF. CDR3 sequence (DNA): TGTGCCAGCAGCGTAGTCGGGAGAGGGACAGATACGCAGTATTTT.

This clone showed up just once. The CDR3 bases are TGTGCCAGCAGCCCGGACAGGCAAAATGAAAAACTGTTTTTT. This encodes CASSPDRQNEKLFF. V gene TRBV28 combines with J gene TRBJ1-4; 7 nucleotides line up with TRBD1. The CDR3 is made up of 14 amino acids. V lost 6 bases, J lost 5 bases, and 6 bases stayed unmatched. Germline V gene data show CDR1 as MDHEN and CDR2 as SYDVKM.